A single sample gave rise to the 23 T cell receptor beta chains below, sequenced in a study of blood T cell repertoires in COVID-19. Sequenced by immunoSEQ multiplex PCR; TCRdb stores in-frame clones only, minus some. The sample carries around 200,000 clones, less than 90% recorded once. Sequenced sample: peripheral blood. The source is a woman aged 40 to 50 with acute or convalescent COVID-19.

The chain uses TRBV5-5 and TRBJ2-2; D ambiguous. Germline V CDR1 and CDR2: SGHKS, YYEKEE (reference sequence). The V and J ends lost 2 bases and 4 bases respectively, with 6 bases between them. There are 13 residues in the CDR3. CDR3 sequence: CASSFGSTGELFF. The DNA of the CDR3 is TGTGCCAGCAGCTTCGGTTCCACCGGGGAGCTGTTTTTT.

CDR3 DNA sequence: TGCGCCAGCAGCAGTTCGGGAGGAGAGACAGATACGCAGTATTTT. Protein sequence: CASSSSGGETDTQYF. The chain carries TRBV5-1 and TRBJ2-3, with TRBD2 matching over 7 bases. V shed 4 bases and J 3 bases; nucleotides not matched to a gene: 8. This CDR3 region has 15 residues. Germline values: CDR1 SGHRS, CDR2 YFSETQ.

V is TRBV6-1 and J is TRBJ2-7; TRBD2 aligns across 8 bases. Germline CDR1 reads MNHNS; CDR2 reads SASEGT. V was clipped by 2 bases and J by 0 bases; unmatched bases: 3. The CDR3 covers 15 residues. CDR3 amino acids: CASSERGTSSYEQYF. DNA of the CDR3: TGTGCCAGCAGTGAAAGGGGGACTAGCTCCTACGAGCAGTACTTC.

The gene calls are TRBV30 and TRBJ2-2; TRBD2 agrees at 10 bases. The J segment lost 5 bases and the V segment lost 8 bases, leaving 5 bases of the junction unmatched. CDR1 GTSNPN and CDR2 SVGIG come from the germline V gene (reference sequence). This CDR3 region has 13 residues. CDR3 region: CARGLAVTGELFF. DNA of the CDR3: TGTGCCAGAGGACTAGCGGTGACCGGGGAGCTGTTTTTT.

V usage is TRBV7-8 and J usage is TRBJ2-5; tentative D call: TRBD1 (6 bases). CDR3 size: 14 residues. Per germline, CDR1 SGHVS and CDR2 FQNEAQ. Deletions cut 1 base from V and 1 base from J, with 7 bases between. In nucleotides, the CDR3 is TGTGCCAGCAGCTTAGGGACAGTCCAAGAGACCCAGTACTTC. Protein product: CASSLGTVQETQYF.

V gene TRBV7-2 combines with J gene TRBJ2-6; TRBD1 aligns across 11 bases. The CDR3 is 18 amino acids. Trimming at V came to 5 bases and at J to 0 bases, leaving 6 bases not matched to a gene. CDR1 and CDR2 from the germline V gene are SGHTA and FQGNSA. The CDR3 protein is CASSRTGTGGSGANVLTF. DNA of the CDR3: TGTGCCAGCAGCCGGACCGGGACAGGGGGCTCTGGGGCCAACGTCCTGACTTTC.

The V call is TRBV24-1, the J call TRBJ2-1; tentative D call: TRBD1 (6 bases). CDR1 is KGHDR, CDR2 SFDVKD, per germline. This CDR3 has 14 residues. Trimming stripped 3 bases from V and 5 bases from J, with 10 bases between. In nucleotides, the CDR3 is TGTGCCACCAGTGATGTCCGGGACAACAATGAGCAGTTCTTC. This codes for CATSDVRDNNEQFF.

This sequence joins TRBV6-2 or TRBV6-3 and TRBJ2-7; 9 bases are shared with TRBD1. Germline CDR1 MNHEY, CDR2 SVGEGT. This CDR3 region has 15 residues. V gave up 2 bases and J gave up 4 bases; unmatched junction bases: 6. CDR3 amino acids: CASSYPIGQGYEQYF. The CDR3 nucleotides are TGTGCCAGCAGTTACCCCATAGGACAGGGGTACGAGCAGTACTTC.

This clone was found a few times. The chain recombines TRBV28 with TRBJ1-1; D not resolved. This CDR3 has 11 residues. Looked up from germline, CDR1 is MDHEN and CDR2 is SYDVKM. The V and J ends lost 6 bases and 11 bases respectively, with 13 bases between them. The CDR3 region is CASRERRLAFF. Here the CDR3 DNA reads TGTGCCAGCAGGGAGAGACGGTTGGCTTTCTTT.

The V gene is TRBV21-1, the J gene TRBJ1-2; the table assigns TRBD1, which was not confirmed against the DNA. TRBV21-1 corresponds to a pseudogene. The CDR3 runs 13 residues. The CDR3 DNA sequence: TGTGCCAGCAGCCAGAACCCTAACTATGGCTACACCTTC. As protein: CASSQNPNYGYTF.

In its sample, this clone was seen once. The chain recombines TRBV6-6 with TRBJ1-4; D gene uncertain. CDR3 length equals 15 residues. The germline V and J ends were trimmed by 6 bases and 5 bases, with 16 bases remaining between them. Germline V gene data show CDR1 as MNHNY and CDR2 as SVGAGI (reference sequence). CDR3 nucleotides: TGTGCCAGCAGACCACCTTTGCAGAAGAATGAAAAACTGTTTTTT. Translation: CASRPPLQKNEKLFF.

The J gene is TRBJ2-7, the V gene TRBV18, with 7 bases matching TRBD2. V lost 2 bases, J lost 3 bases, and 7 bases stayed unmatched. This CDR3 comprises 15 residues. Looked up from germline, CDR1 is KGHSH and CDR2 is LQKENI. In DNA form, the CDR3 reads TGTGCCAGCTCACCAGGGTTAGGGACTAACTACGAGCAGTACTTC. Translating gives CASSPGLGTNYEQYF.

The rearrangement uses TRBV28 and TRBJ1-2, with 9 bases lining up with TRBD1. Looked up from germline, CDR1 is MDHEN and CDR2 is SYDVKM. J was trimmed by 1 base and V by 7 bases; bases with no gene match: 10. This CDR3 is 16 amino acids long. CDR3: CASNLGQGLGNYGYTF. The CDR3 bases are TGTGCCAGCAACCTCGGACAGGGGCTGGGTAACTATGGCTACACCTTC.

DNA for the CDR3: TGTGCCTGCAGGGGCAAAATGAATTCACCCCTCCACTTT. Protein sequence: CACRGKMNSPLHF. The chain uses TRBV30 and TRBJ1-6, with a tentative D call TRBD1 (6 bases). The germline gives CDR1 GTSNPN, CDR2 SVGIG (reference sequence). V shed 6 bases and J shed 7 bases, with 13 bases lying between them. The CDR3 consists of 13 residues.

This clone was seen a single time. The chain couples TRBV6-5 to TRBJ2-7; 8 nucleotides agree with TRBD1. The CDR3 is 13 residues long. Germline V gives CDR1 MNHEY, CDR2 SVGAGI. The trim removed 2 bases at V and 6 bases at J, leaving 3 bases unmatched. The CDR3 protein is CASSYRTGREQYF. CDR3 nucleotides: TGTGCCAGCAGTTACCGGACAGGGCGCGAGCAGTACTTC.

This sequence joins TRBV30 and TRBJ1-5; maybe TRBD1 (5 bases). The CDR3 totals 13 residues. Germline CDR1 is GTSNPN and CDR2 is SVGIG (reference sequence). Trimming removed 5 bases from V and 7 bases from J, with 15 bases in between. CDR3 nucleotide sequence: TGTGCCTGGGGTACAACGCGGGGGCAGCCCCAGCATTTT. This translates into CAWGTTRGQPQHF.

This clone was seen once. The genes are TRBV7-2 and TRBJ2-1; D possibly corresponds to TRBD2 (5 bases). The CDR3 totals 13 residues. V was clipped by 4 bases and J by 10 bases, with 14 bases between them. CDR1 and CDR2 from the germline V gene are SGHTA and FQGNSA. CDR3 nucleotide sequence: TGTGCCAGCAGCTCAGGACCGGGAACCGAGCAGTTCTTC. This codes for CASSSGPGTEQFF.

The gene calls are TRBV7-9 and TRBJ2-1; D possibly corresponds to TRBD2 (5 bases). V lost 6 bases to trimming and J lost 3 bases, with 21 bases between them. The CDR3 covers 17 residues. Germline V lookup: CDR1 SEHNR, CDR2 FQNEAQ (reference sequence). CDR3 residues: CASRPHLRAENYNEQFF. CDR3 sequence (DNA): TGTGCCAGCAGACCACACCTTCGAGCGGAGAACTACAATGAGCAGTTCTTC.

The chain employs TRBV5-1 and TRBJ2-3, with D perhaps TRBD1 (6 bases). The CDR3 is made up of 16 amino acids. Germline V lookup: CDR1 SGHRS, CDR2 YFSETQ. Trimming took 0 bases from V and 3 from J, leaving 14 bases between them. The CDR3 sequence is CASSLAQTGYTDTQYF. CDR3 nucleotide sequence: TGCGCCAGCAGCTTGGCCCAGACAGGTTATACAGATACGCAGTATTTT.

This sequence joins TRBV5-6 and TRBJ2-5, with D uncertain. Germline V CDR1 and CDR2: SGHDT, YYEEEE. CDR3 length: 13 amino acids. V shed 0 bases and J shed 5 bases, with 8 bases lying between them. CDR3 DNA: TGTGCCAGCAGCTTGGACCCGGAGGAGACCCAGTACTTC. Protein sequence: CASSLDPEETQYF.

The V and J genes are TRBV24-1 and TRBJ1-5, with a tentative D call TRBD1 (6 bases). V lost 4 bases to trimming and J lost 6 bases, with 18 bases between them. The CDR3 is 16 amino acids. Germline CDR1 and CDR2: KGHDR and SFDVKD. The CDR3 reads CATSDSSWGRLQPQHF. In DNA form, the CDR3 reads TGTGCCACCAGTGACTCGAGTTGGGGGCGTCTTCAGCCCCAGCATTTT.

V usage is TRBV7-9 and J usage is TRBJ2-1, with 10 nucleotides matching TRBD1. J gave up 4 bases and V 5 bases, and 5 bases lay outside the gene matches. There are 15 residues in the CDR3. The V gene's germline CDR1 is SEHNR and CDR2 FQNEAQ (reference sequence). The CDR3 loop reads CASSRGQGMYNEQFF. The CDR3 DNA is TGTGCCAGCAGCCGGGGACAGGGGATGTACAATGAGCAGTTCTTC.

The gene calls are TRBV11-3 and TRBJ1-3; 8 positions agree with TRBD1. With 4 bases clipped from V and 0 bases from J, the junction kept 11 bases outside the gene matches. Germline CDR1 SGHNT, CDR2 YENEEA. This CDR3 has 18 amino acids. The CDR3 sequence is CASSSHGRTGSSGNTIYF. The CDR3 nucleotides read TGTGCCAGCAGCTCTCATGGTAGGACAGGGAGCTCTGGAAACACCATATATTTT.